This T cell receptor beta chain was retrieved from a study of blood T cell repertoires in COVID-19 (dated by TCRdb to the early 2020s). In terms of the full investigation: Samples from collaborators originated in the United States, Italy and Spain and spanned both the acute and convalescent phases of COVID-19. The prospective study material was composed of cDNA or gDNA derived from T cells, B-cell-depleted T cells, or PBMCs. Deeply sampled blood TCRbeta repertoires from subjects exposed to, actively infected with, or recovered from COVID-19 were included in the dataset. Where available, HLA class I and class II types were obtained from metadata supplied by the sample provider rather than from assay-based typing. Nearly every sample came with metadata listing a de-identified subject ID, COVID-19 status, age in years and sex. The samples were drawn from two sources: the first 160 participants of the ongoing ImmuneRACE study, and fewer than 1,500 subjects contributed by 6 global collaborators. The repertoires were released in a freely available public database intended as a resource for research on the immune response to SARS-CoV-2.

TCRbeta CDR3 regions were amplified from genomic DNA by means of the immunoSEQ Assay, a bias-controlled multiplex PCR. The authors' pipeline ran thus. The number of nucleated cells in each sample was estimated from the amplification of reference gene primers within the assay. To quantify the absolute abundance of each unique TCRbeta CDR3 rearrangement, sequence reads were collapsed and filtered. For each sample, productive Simpson clonality was calculated by taking the square root of Simpson's diversity index across productive rearrangements. This immuneACCESS table, as held by TCRdb, lists in-frame sequences with V and J called but not all clones. Of the missing ones, under half trace to an unresolved V gene in checked studies; the others have no known cause. The DNA gave D and trimming, while V, J and clone size come from that table. The sample yields 90,000 or so clones; roughly 85% were counted once. Of the sample, 3.8% is held by the ten largest clones.

Reading the germline V gene (reference sequence) gives CDR1 SGHNT and CDR2 YYREEE. Spanning cysteine to phenylalanine, the CDR3 consists of 15 amino acids. This entry keeps only the CDR3 DNA: 45 bases, framed from base 1. V trim: 4 bases; J trim: 3 bases; unmatched bases: 5. Study-wide conclusions, independent of this receptor: The quantity of clinical and demographic metadata differed by source and by participant and was supplied without curation.

Worth noting for this clone: Its antigen has not been determined. No per-base quality is available; no much larger clone lies one base away.

The collaborating institutions used their own protocols to collect whole blood in K2EDTA tubes. Collaborator samples were shipped for TCRbeta analysis as frozen whole blood, isolated PBMCs, or DNA extracted from either sample type. The sequencing sample was made of peripheral blood. This TCR was sampled from a man aged 55-75 years with acute or convalescent COVID-19. The V and J genes are TRBV5-4 and TRBJ2-5; a stretch of 11 junction bases matches TRBD2. The CDR3 amino acid sequence is: CASSGTSGREETQYF. The sequenced DNA: TGTGCCAGCAGCGGAACTAGCGGGAGAGAAGAGACCCAGTACTTC.